The clone carrying this T cell receptor beta chain appeared a few times. Its antigen is not identified. A mixed TRB-A/B primer pool amplified rearranged TRB by multiplex touch-down PCR. TCRdb re-derived calls from the multiplex PCR reads in MiXCR, one entry per CDR3 protein. Among about 3,800 distinct CDR3 sequences, 25% to 30% were seen once, and the ten largest hold less than 20%. The data derive from a study of T cell repertoires in aging, cancer and after chemotherapy. The overall study: Donor ages fell into six groups from 30 or younger up to 70 or older. Whole-study results and caveats: Median generation probability rose over the chemotherapy interval in each cancer cohort, suggesting rebound thymic output.

The template was genomic DNA from peripheral blood, not RNA. The germline CDR1 and CDR2 sequences are MRHNA and SNTAGT. The CDR3 length is 16 residues. V dropped 6 bases and J dropped 4 bases, with 19 bases sitting between them. Sequenced: blood. The receptor's source is a human donor with a solid tumor. The chain combines TRBV6-4 with TRBJ1-3; tentative D call: TRBD1 (5 bases). The CDR3 loop is CASRAGTEEWGNTIYF. The DNA of the CDR3 is TGTGCCAGCAGGGCCGGGACGGAGGAGTGGGGAAACACCATATATTTT.